These T cell receptor beta chains were read from a single sample in a study of cytomegalovirus exposure and HLA in healthy donors. Assay used: immunoSEQ multiplex PCR; TCRdb lists only in-frame clones, some missing. The table shows roughly 150,000 clones, with more than 60% occurring only once. The material sequenced was PBMCs. These receptors were taken from a woman in her 40s in good health and CMV-seropositive. Both conserved end residues are trimmed from each CDR3. The D gene is left open where the match is weak.

cdr3_aa | d_call | j_call | v_call
ASQQGWMGSPLH | . | TRBJ1-6 | TRBV6-1
SVERERFYTEAF | . | TRBJ1-1 | TRBV29-1
ASSPLLRLMNTEAF | . | TRBJ1-1 | TRBV7-8
ASRRMNTEAF | . | TRBJ1-1 | TRBV6-1
ASSTRQGTNTGELF | TRBD1 | TRBJ2-2 | TRBV28
ASSPSGTGTPFEQY | TRBD1 | TRBJ2-7 | TRBV18
ACAGGPYNEQF | TRBD2 | TRBJ2-1 | TRBV30
ASSERGGLGNEQF | . | TRBJ2-1 | TRBV2
ASRENRATQY | . | TRBJ2-3 | TRBV6-1
ASSVFGDGTQGGNYGYT | . | TRBJ1-2 | TRBV9
AISQGGRAGAF | . | TRBJ1-1 | TRBV10-3
ASSSDRPGYT | . | TRBJ1-2 | TRBV27
ASSARLAGGLDTQY | TRBD2 | TRBJ2-3 | TRBV6-1
ASSSEGLTDTQY | . | TRBJ2-3 | TRBV19
ASNSRPGGYT | . | TRBJ1-2 | TRBV5-8
ASSLAGQANEKLF | . | TRBJ1-4 | TRBV5-6
ASNPTGNTGELF | . | TRBJ2-2 | TRBV6-1
ASSFPRLNEKLF | . | TRBJ1-4 | TRBV5-6
ASSSTRQETQY | . | TRBJ2-5 | TRBV7-9
ASSEVFVALH | . | TRBJ1-6 | TRBV6-1
AWRGGSSYNSPLH | . | TRBJ1-6 | TRBV30
ASSQSRGAGRPQH | . | TRBJ1-5 | TRBV6-5
ASSPFWRGGFDTQY | TRBD2 | TRBJ2-3 | TRBV9
ASSDRGTITDTQY | . | TRBJ2-3 | TRBV2
ASSFPDRMNTEAF | . | TRBJ1-1 | TRBV28
ASSLADTTYTQY | . | TRBJ2-3 | TRBV7-9
ATSRKKGGTYNEQF | . | TRBJ2-1 | TRBV15
ASSPLPSGPPDTQY | TRBD2 | TRBJ2-3 | TRBV18
AISPDSQPSNEQF | . | TRBJ2-1 | TRBV10-3
ASPPPQDLNTEAF | . | TRBJ1-1 | TRBV28
ASSHWTGVQDTIY | TRBD1 | TRBJ1-3 | TRBV27
ASSLAGRVDQTEAF | . | TRBJ1-1 | TRBV5-6
ASSLAQGLDIINEQF | . | TRBJ2-1 | TRBV5-1